This T cell receptor (beta chain) derives from a study of blood T cell repertoires in COVID-19. Study details: Samples of COVID-19 (acute and convalescent) were obtained from the United States, Italy and Spain.

Sequenced by immunoSEQ multiplex PCR; TCRdb stores in-frame clones only, minus some. Here the sample spans approximately 76,000 clones, around 85% being singletons. Unmatched junction bases numbered 4, after V lost 1 base and J lost 5 bases. Germline CDR1 and CDR2: MGHRA and YSYEKL. The CDR3 is 15 residues long. This TCR was sampled from a woman older than 75 with active or convalescent COVID-19. V is TRBV4-1 and J is TRBJ2-3; 9 bases agree with TRBD1. Sample: peripheral blood. The CDR3 bases are TGCGCCAGCAGCCAAGGCCGGGACAGGGTAGATACGCAGTATTTT. Its translation: CASSQGRDRVDTQYF.